This note documents a single T cell receptor (beta chain) sequence. Its matching antigen is unknown. The germline V gene encodes CDR1 DFQATT and CDR2 SNEGSKA (reference sequence). The length of the CDR3 is 15 residues. J lost 0 bases, V lost 3 bases, and 5 bases had no gene match. The sample is drawn from a study of T cell responses to AZD1222 COVID-19 vaccine. About the research overall: Second-dose timings of about 4 or about 12 weeks were pooled.

Findings and caveats of the study: Mapped onto spike, vaccine-associated CD4 TCRs spanned it and were dominant at 160-218 and 743-854. There were mostly white British donors and more females than males, and clonal diversity was possibly underestimated.

TCRdb keeps only in-frame clones here, not all; method: immunoSEQ multiplex PCR. Among about 68,000 clones listed, over 60% were seen once. The chain links TRBV20-1 to TRBJ1-5; 7 bases align to TRBD1. Sequenced here: peripheral blood, sampled on day 0 of AZD1222 vaccination. This sequence was found in an adult in good health. The CDR3 sequence is CSASRQGYSNQPQHF. CDR3 coding DNA: TGCAGTGCTAGTAGACAGGGCTATAGCAATCAGCCCCAGCATTTT.